Detailed here is one T cell receptor (beta chain). The antigen it binds to is not known. Nothing much larger sits one base from this clone, and base qualities are not available. All of the isolated RNA was reverse transcribed with the High Capacity cDNA Reverse Transcription Kit, so expressed TCRB transcripts were sequenced. Naive, central memory and regulatory T cell samples underwent deep immunoSEQ sequencing, averaging roughly 3.4 million total reads per sample. Sorted cells were lysed in RLT buffer and RNA was extracted with DNase-treated RNeasy Micro or Mini kits, depending on cell number. To prevent cross-contamination, each cell subset was processed individually, whereas patient and healthy donor samples were processed jointly. Using the immunoSEQ multiplex PCR, TCRB sequences were amplified from cDNA into 87-bp fragments spanning the CDR3 region. Sequencing of the amplicons was done on the Illumina HiSeq platform. The authors' analysis ran thus. PCR bias was computationally corrected using synthetic template baselines, reads within Hamming distance 2 were collapsed, and singletons that could not be merged were discarded. Reads were aligned against IMGT to assign V, D and J genes, CDR3 length and insertions or deletions at six rearrangement sites. Within each subset, clonotype counts were normalized to sorted cell number, after which true diversity and Gini coefficients were computed with the tcR R package. The overlap coefficient, calculated on TCRB nucleotide sequences, was used to measure repertoire sharing. Out-of-frame TCRB sequences from naive cells were analyzed as a proxy for the pre-selection repertoire. As stored in TCRdb, this immuneACCESS dataset retains in-frame rearrangements with V and J assigned. A fraction of the clones does not appear; measured against another copy, unresolved V genes explain less than half of the discrepancy, and the remainder lacks a known reason. V and J calls and clone size are those listed in that table; D and trimming were worked out from the DNA. The sample yields a few hundred thousand clones; around 15% were counted once. The ten biggest clones cover approximately 0.087% of the sample.

According to the germline V gene (reference sequence), CDR1 reads MNHNY and CDR2 reads SVGAGI. Unmatched junction bases come to 3, with V trimmed by 6 bases and J by 0 bases. CDR3 length: 14 amino acids, cysteine to phenylalanine. The entry retains the CDR3 DNA only, 42 bases that are in frame from base 1. Each donor gave one peripheral blood draw, approximately 120 mL on average, collected into heparinised tubes. Naive, central memory, regulatory and stem cell-like memory CD4+ T cells were sorted on a BD FACSAria II using a panel including CD45RO, CCR7, CD25, CD127, CD95 and CD27. Every sorted population had a purity above 95%. Right away, PBMCs were isolated by Lymphoprep density gradient centrifugation and were stained directly, with no culture step. To minimize batch effects, samples were stained and sorted in pairs, one healthy donor with one patient per experiment. The data stem from a study of beta chain features in type 1 diabetes (dated by TCRdb to the late 2010s). A note on the overall study: No differences in mean age, gender distribution, total cell number or subset yield were found between patients and healthy donors. A total of approximately 99,000,000 sorted cells were examined across all samples, and RNA yield correlated strongly with the number of cells per subset. In the study, recently diagnosed type 1 diabetes patients and matched healthy donors were compared on the TCRB repertoires of their sorted circulating CD4+ T cell subsets. Regulatory and stem cell-like memory subsets were obtained from only 8 patients and about 8 healthy donors, while naive and central memory subsets were obtained from all 30 or so donors. Study-wide conclusions, independent of this receptor: Because cDNA rather than genomic DNA was sequenced, highly expressing activated cells could have been over-represented, although no difference in activation and CD3 levels was found between groups. Naive, central memory and regulatory TCRB repertoires appeared to be more similar among patients than among healthy donors. Because the HLA sub-analyses included only small numbers of individuals, any influence of HLA type on TCRB rearrangement was left unresolved. Shorter templates might be favored by PCR, yet because patient and control samples were amplified and corrected together, any such skew would affect both groups equally. Patients with type 1 diabetes made fewer insertions and deleted more nucleotides at VDJ recombination sites, implying thymic rearrangement abnormalities. Type 1 diabetes patients showed a moderate but significant shortening of TCRB CDR3 length in all four CD4+ subsets.

Rearrangement joined TRBV6-6 to TRBJ1-1, and TRBD1 matches 8 of the central bases. The receptor's source is a man between 25 and 39 years old with type 1 diabetes. Input material: naive CD4+ T cells from blood. According to the study, the label for this sample's cell subset or site signals: true naive CD4+ T cells. CDR3 reads: CASRWTGMNTEAFF. The DNA reads TGTGCCAGCAGGTGGACAGGGATGAACACTGAAGCTTTCTTT.